This is a list of T cell receptor beta chains from one sample in a study of blood T cell repertoires in COVID-19. Profiled with immunoSEQ multiplex PCR; TCRdb holds only in-frame clones, not every one. Of over 250,000 clones in the sample, 87% were seen once. Material: PBMCs or T cells enriched from blood (not recorded which). The receptor set was obtained from a woman aged 18-29 years who had recovered from COVID-19. The CDR3 runs from the conserved cysteine through the conserved F or W. Each record gives: J gene, D gene, clone size, V gene, CDR3 length, CDR3 protein, CDR3 DNA. A D gene is named only where the DNA matches it firmly. Clone size is shown for a subset of rows, as once, few, many or a class of expanded clone.

TRBJ2-7,TRBD2,.,TRBV4-2,15,CASSQLAGGEGEQYF,TGTGCCAGCAGCCAATTAGCGGGAGGGGAAGGCGAGCAGTACTTC
TRBJ2-7,TRBD1,.,TRBV6-5,13,CASSPDRAYEQYF,TGTGCCAGCAGTCCAGACAGGGCCTACGAGCAGTACTTC
TRBJ1-3,TRBD1,.,TRBV5-1,14,CASSPGQGGNTIYF,TGCGCCAGCAGCCCCGGACAGGGAGGGAACACCATATATTTT
TRBJ1-5,.,.,TRBV29-1,17,CSVEESARRQSNQPQHF,TGCAGCGTTGAAGAATCGGCCAGGAGGCAGAGCAATCAGCCCCAGCATTTT
TRBJ1-1,.,.,TRBV20-1,13,CSASQYMNTEAFF,TGCAGTGCTAGTCAGTACATGAACACTGAAGCTTTCTTT
TRBJ2-1,.,few,TRBV20-1,11,CSAETTDEQFF,TGCAGTGCCGAGACTACGGATGAGCAGTTCTTC
TRBJ1-2,TRBD1,once,TRBV7-2,13,CASSLRTGYGYTF,TGTGCCAGCAGCCTAAGGACAGGCTATGGCTACACCTTC
TRBJ1-4,TRBD1,.,TRBV2,14,CASKRDRGNEKLFF,TGTGCCAGCAAACGGGACAGGGGTAATGAAAAACTGTTTTTT
TRBJ2-5,.,.,TRBV15,13,CATSRRISETQYF,TGTGCCACCAGCAGGCGGATCTCAGAGACCCAGTACTTC
TRBJ1-2,.,.,TRBV7-9,14,CASSLQDYEDGYTF,TGTGCCAGCAGCTTACAAGACTACGAGGATGGCTACACCTTC
TRBJ2-1,.,once,TRBV18,17,CASSPDAGTWQGNEQFF,TGTGCCAGCTCACCAGATGCCGGGACCTGGCAGGGGAATGAGCAGTTCTTC
TRBJ2-1,TRBD1,.,TRBV19,15,CASNLGGQGYNEQFF,TGTGCCAGCAACCTGGGGGGACAGGGATACAATGAGCAGTTCTTC
TRBJ1-2,.,.,TRBV20-1,13,CSASLEEMRGYTF,TGCAGTGCTAGTTTGGAGGAGATGAGGGGCTACACCTTC
TRBJ2-1,.,.,TRBV14,12,CASSPDRVEQFF,TGTGCCAGCAGCCCCGACCGGGTTGAGCAGTTCTTC
TRBJ1-1,.,.,TRBV6-5,13,CASTQGHLTEAFF,TGTGCCAGCACCCAGGGCCACCTGACTGAAGCTTTCTTT
TRBJ2-3,TRBD2,.,TRBV18,15,CASSPRTSSADTQYF,TGTGCCAGCTCACCCAGGACTAGCTCGGCAGATACGCAGTATTTT
TRBJ2-7,TRBD1,few,TRBV2,14,CASSSGQAPYEQYF,TGTGCCAGCAGTTCGGGACAGGCCCCCTACGAGCAGTACTTC
TRBJ2-7,.,.,TRBV2,13,CASSDEVNYEQYF,TGTGCCAGCAGTGACGAGGTTAACTACGAGCAGTACTTC
TRBJ1-2,.,once,TRBV4-2,14,CASSQDGGGYGYTF,TGTGCCAGCAGCCAAGATGGGGGCGGCTATGGCTACACCTTC
TRBJ2-2,.,.,TRBV7-7,17,CASSLSTEGLFTGELFF,TGTGCCAGCAGCTTATCTACAGAGGGACTGTTCACCGGGGAGCTGTTTTTT
TRBJ1-6,.,.,TRBV4-1,14,CASSQGLLNSPLHF,TGCGCCAGCAGCCAGGGACTTTTAAATTCACCCCTCCACTTT
TRBJ1-2,.,.,TRBV6-2/TRBV6-3,16,CASSQTTGADNYGYTF,TGTGCCAGCAGTCAAACGACAGGAGCTGATAACTATGGCTACACCTTC
TRBJ1-3,.,.,TRBV5-1,15,CASSLVTGSGNTIYF,TGCGCCAGCAGCTTGGTTACAGGGTCTGGAAACACCATATATTTT
TRBJ1-2,.,.,TRBV12-5,16,CASGLDESGLDYGYTF,TGTGCTAGTGGTTTGGACGAATCAGGGTTGGACTATGGCTACACCTTC
TRBJ1-2,.,.,TRBV30,15,CAWRRAGRGDYGYTF,TGTGCCTGGAGGCGGGCAGGCCGGGGGGATTATGGCTACACCTTC
TRBJ2-7,TRBD1,.,TRBV6-2/TRBV6-3,16,CASSYTWTGGNYEQYF,TGTGCCAGCAGTTACACGTGGACAGGGGGCAACTACGAGCAGTACTTC
TRBJ2-1,TRBD2,.,TRBV3-1/TRBV3-2,18,CASSQDQGGGRPYNEQFF,TGTGCCAGCAGCCAAGATCAAGGCGGCGGGAGGCCCTACAATGAGCAGTTCTTC
TRBJ2-2,.,.,TRBV7-9,16,CASSPTLWSGTGELFF,TGTGCCAGCAGCCCAACCCTGTGGTCGGGGACCGGGGAGCTGTTTTTT
TRBJ2-3,TRBD2,.,TRBV28,14,CASKFRGGALTQYF,TGTGCCAGCAAATTTCGGGGGGGGGCCCTTACGCAGTATTTT
TRBJ2-3,TRBD2,.,TRBV7-3,16,CASSLGLAGETDTQYF,TGTGCCAGCAGCTTAGGACTAGCGGGGGAGACAGATACGCAGTATTTT
TRBJ2-7,TRBD1,.,TRBV7-8,13,CASSRTGFYEQYF,TGTGCCAGCAGCCGGACAGGGTTCTACGAGCAGTACTTC
TRBJ2-7,TRBD1,.,TRBV7-9,15,CASSLLGQRVYEQYF,TGTGCCAGCAGCTTACTGGGACAGAGGGTCTACGAGCAGTACTTC
TRBJ1-1,.,.,TRBV4-2,16,CASSHRTGTGNTEAFF,TGTGCCAGCAGCCATCGTACAGGGACCGGGAACACTGAAGCTTTCTTT
TRBJ2-1,.,.,TRBV4-1,15,CASSQGRASYNEQFF,TGCGCCAGCAGCCAAGGGAGGGCCTCCTACAATGAGCAGTTCTTC
TRBJ1-6,.,.,TRBV28,16,CASRTVQSSYNSPLHF,TGTGCCAGCAGGACAGTCCAGAGCTCCTATAATTCACCCCTCCACTTT
TRBJ1-2,.,.,TRBV5-1,16,CASSPNSGGLRRGYTF,TGCGCCAGCAGCCCGAATAGCGGGGGGTTGAGGAGGGGCTACACCTTC
TRBJ2-3,.,once,TRBV5-6,16,CASSEARDGATDTQYF,TGTGCCAGCAGCGAGGCCCGGGATGGCGCGACAGATACGCAGTATTTT
TRBJ2-1,TRBD2,.,TRBV4-2,18,CASSQEVPVGGGLGEQFF,TGTGCCAGCAGCCAAGAGGTCCCGGTCGGGGGGGGCCTCGGTGAGCAGTTCTTC
TRBJ1-2,.,.,TRBV18,19,CASSLTAGGRREINYGYTF,TGTGCCAGCTCACTAACAGCAGGTGGCAGAAGAGAAATTAACTATGGCTACACCTTC
TRBJ2-5,TRBD2,.,TRBV7-2,14,CASSLLAGGETQYF,TGTGCCAGCAGCTTACTAGCGGGGGGAGAGACCCAGTACTTC
TRBJ2-2,.,.,TRBV7-3,17,CASSRNTPRADSGELFF,TGTGCCAGCAGTCGTAACACACCGCGGGCGGACTCCGGGGAGCTGTTTTTT